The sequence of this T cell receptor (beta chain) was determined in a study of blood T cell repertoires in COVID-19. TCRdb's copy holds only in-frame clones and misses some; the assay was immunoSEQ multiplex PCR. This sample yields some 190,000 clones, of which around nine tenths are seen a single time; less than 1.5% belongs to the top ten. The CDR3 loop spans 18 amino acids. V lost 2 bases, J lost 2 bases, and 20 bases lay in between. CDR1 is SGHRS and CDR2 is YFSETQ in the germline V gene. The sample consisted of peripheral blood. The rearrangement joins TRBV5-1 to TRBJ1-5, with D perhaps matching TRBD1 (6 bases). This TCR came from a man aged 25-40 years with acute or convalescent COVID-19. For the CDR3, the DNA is TGCGCCAGCAGCTTAAGCCCTACAGGGTTGGGGGGCAATCAGCCCCAGCATTTT. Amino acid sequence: CASSLSPTGLGGNQPQHF.